This T cell receptor beta chain was captured in a study of blood T cell repertoires in COVID-19. Overall study context: COVID-19 samples collected from the United States, Italy and Spain covered acute and convalescent phases. PBMCs, B-cell-depleted T cells, or T cells were the source of the cDNA or gDNA that made up the material.

Germline V lookup: CDR1 LNHDA, CDR2 SQIVND (reference sequence). The CDR3 length is 15 residues. Trimming pared 7 bases from V and 0 bases from J, leaving 13 bases between. Study processing details: How many nucleated cells were present was estimated from reference gene primer amplification. TCRdb's table, derived via immunoSEQ multiplex PCR, lists solely in-frame clones and lacks some. Clone size and the V and J calls come from that table; the DNA yielded D and trimming. The data contain about 230,000 clones, approximately 80% of them singletons. The receptor comes from a woman in her forties or fifties with acute or convalescent COVID-19. The chain links TRBV19 to TRBJ1-3; D may be TRBD1 (6 bases). The source material was peripheral blood. The CDR3 here is CASTLGQSSGNTIYF. The CDR3 DNA reads TGTGCCAGTACCCTGGGACAAAGCTCTGGAAACACCATATATTTT.